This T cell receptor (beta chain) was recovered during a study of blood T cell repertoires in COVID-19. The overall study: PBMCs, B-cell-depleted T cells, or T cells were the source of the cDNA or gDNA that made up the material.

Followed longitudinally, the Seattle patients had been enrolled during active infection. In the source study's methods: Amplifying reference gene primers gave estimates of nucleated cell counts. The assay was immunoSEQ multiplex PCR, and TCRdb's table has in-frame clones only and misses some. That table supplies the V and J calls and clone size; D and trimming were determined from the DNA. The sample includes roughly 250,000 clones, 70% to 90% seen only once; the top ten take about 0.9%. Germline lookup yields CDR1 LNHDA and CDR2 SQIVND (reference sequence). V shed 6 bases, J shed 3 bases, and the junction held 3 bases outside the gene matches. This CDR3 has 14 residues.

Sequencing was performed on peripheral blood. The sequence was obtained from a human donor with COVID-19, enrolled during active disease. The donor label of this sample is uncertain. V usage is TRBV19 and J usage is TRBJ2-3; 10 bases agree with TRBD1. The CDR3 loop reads CASRDRGLTDTQYF. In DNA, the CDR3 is TGTGCCAGTAGAGACAGGGGGCTGACAGATACGCAGTATTTT.